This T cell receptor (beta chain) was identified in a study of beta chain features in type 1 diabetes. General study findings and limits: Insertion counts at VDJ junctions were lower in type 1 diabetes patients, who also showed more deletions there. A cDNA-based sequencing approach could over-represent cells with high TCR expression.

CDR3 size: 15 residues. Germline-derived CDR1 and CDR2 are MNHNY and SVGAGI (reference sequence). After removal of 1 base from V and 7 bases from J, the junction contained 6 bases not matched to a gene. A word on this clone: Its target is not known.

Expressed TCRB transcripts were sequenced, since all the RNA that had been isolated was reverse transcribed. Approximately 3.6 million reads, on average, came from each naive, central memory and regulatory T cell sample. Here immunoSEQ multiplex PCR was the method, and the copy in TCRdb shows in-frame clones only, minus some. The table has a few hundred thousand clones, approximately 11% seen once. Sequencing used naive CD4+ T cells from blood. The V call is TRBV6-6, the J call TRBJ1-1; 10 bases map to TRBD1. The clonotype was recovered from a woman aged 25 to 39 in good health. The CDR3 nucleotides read TGTGCCAGCAGTTACTTGGGACAGGGGTTAAGTGAAGCTTTCTTT. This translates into CASSYLGQGLSEAFF.